The clone carrying this TCR beta chain was detected once. These data are taken from a study of CD8 T cells in Susac syndrome. Random hexamers served to reverse transcribe roughly 0.45 to 1 ug RNA. One entry per CDR3 protein, called by TCRdb with MiXCR from the immunoSEQ multiplex PCR reads. The table includes about 100,000 distinct CDR3 sequences, 95% detected once. Sequenced input: CD8+ T cells from PBMCs. The TCR comes from a human donor with Susac syndrome.

CDR3 DNA: TGTGCCAGCAGTCGTGAATCTAGCTACTCCTACGAGCAGTACTTC. Protein sequence: CASSRESSYSYEQYF. The chain couples TRBV11-2 to TRBJ2-7; D is perhaps TRBD2 (5 bases). In germline, CDR1 is SGHAT, CDR2 FQNNGV. Trimming removed 6 bases from V and 0 bases from J, with 15 bases in between. The CDR3 sequence is 15 residues long.